This TCR beta chain was retrieved from a study of CD8 T cells in Susac syndrome. Random hexamers served to reverse transcribe roughly 0.5 to 1 ug RNA. Coverage of TCR beta CDR3 amplification by immunoSEQ multiplex PCR extended to 54 Vbeta and 13 Jbeta. One entry per CDR3 protein results from TCRdb running MiXCR on the immunoSEQ multiplex PCR reads. The sample has some 160,000 distinct CDR3 sequences; nearly 97% are singletons. Trimming took 2 bases from V and 0 from J, leaving 10 bases between them. This CDR3 comprises 15 residues. Germline CDR1 is PRHDT and CDR2 is FYEKMQ (reference sequence). The sample comprised CD4+ T cells from PBMCs. The sequence derives from a human donor with Susac syndrome. This sequence joins TRBV13 and TRBJ2-5, with D tentatively TRBD1 (6 bases). The CDR3 DNA reads as TGTGCCAGCAGCTTATTTGGGACATACCAAGAGACCCAGTACTTC. Protein: CASSLFGTYQETQYF.